The 5 T cell receptor beta chains presented below share a single source sample, sequenced in a study of human T cells and chemical hapten exposure. Sample time point: pre-sensitization, week 0. Treatment of the sample: therapeutic diphenylcyclopropenone sensitization with weekly scalp DPC. TCRdb processed the RACE reads anew with MiXCR; each CDR3 protein has one entry. This sample has about 250,000 distinct CDR3 sequences; approximately 7.5% occur once, and the top ten carry 0.9% to 1.5%. Sample: whole blood, taken in connection with sensitization to the hapten diphenylcyclopropenone (DPC). The receptors here all came from a man aged 18 to 35 with alopecia areata. Some clones in this sample may be carry-over from other donors' samples.

The chain is built from TRBV4-2 and TRBJ2-1, with 9 bases identical to TRBD2. Germline CDR1 reads LGHNA; CDR2 reads YNFKEQ. V shed 3 bases and J 5 bases; nucleotides not matched to a gene: 2. CDR3 length: 14 amino acids. The CDR3 DNA reads as TGTGCCAGCAGCCAGAGGACTAGCGACAATGAGCAGTTCTTC. Protein: CASSQRTSDNEQFF.

This clonotype was detected ten times or more. The CDR3 coding sequence is TGCGCCAGCAGCTTGGAGGACAGGGGAGCCTCACCCCTCCACTTT. Its protein product is CASSLEDRGASPLHF. This chain uses TRBV5-1 with TRBJ1-6; 9 nucleotides align to TRBD1. Per germline, CDR1 SGHRS and CDR2 YFSETQ. This CDR3 is 15 amino acids long. J lost 10 bases, V lost 0 bases, and 5 bases had no gene match.

The V and J genes are TRBV20-1 and TRBJ1-2; 10 bases align to TRBD1. From germline, CDR1 is DFQATT and CDR2 SNEGSKA (reference sequence). This CDR3 region has 14 residues. Germline trimming cut 5 bases from V and 2 bases from J; bases unmatched to any gene: 5. This CDR3 is CSARTGGLNYGYTF. The DNA of the CDR3 is TGCAGTGCTCGGACAGGGGGGCTAAACTATGGCTACACCTTC.

On this clonotype itself: The junction departs from the called germline gene at one end, perhaps through a read error. V usage is TRBV4-3 and J usage is TRBJ2-2; 10 bases line up with TRBD2. Germline values: CDR1 LGHNA, CDR2 YSLEER. The CDR3 covers 16 residues. In DNA form, the CDR3 reads TGCGCCAGCAGCCGCAAGCGGGGGGGCCACACCGGGGAGCCGTTTTTT. As protein: CASSRKRGGHTGEPFF.

The gene calls are TRBV7-2 and TRBJ1-1; TRBD1 is a possible D gene (6 bases). The CDR3 runs 14 residues. Germline loops: CDR1 SGHTA, CDR2 FQGNSA. V lost 4 bases and J lost 4, with 13 bases in between. This chain's CDR3 is CASSYGQTATEAFF. CDR3 nucleotides: TGTGCCAGCAGCTACGGACAGACGGCCACTGAAGCTTTCTTT. Full variable domain (missing parts from reference TRBV7-2 and TRBJ1-1): GAGVSQSPSNKVTEKGKDVELRCDPISGHTALYWYRQSLGQGLEFLIYFQGNSAPDKSGLPSDRFSAERTGGSVSTLTIQRTQQEDSAVYLCASSYGQTATEAFFGQGTRLTVV.